This T cell receptor (beta chain) was sequenced during a study of CD8 T cells in ankylosing spondylitis. Worth noting for this clonotype: Its antigen is unknown.

Overall study results and limits: Seemingly characteristic of ankylosing spondylitis blood was a TCR beta motif consisting of 7 or 8 highly homologous variants.

MiXCR, applied by TCRdb to the 5' RACE reads, yields one record per CDR3 protein. Of 500,000 to 650,000 distinct CDR3 sequences listed, under 5.5% are singletons. Germline V CDR1 and CDR2: SGHAT, FQDESV (reference sequence). The trim removed 5 bases at V and 0 bases at J, leaving 7 bases unmatched. This CDR3 is 18 amino acids long. The sample consisted of blood, either unsorted or a sorted T cell fraction (not recorded which). The receptor's source is a male donor with ankylosing spondylitis. The chain recombines TRBV11-1 with TRBJ2-1, with 13 bases identical to TRBD2. The CDR3 protein is CASSTRTSGRPSYNEQFF. The CDR3 DNA is TGTGCCAGCAGCACGCGGACTAGCGGGAGACCCTCCTACAATGAGCAGTTCTTC.